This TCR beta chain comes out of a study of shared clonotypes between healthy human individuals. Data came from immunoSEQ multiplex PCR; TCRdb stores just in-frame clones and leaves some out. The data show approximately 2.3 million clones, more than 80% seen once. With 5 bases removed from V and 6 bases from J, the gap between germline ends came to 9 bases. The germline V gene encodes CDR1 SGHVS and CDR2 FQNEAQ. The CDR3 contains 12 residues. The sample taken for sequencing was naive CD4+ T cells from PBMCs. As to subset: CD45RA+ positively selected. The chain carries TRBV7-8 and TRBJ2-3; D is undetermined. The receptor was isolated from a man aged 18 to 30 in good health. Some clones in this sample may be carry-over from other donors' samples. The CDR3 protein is CASSIIRDTQYF. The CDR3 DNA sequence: TGTGCCAGCAGCATTATTAGGGATACGCAGTATTTT.